The text below deals with one TCR beta chain. Its antigen is undetermined. The data originate from a study of cytomegalovirus exposure and HLA in healthy donors. Profiling relied on immunoSEQ multiplex PCR, and the TCRdb table lists in-frame clones only, not all of them. The table lists about 64,000 clones, 95% of them singletons. The ends lost 1 base at V and 8 bases at J; junction bases unmatched: 5. This CDR3 has 14 residues. CDR1 and CDR2 from the germline V gene are MNHNS and SASEGT. Findings and limits, study-wide: In vitro testing confirmed a few CMV-associated chains as specific for CMV antigens. Rarity marked most TCR sequences, yet some public TCRs occurred in many donors. The listing of some 170 TCR beta chains classed them as cytomegalovirus-associated.

The sample was PBMCs. The receptor was isolated from a woman aged 18-29 years in good health and CMV-seropositive. The chain is built from TRBV6-1 and TRBJ2-4; 7 bases fit TRBD1. CDR3 amino acids: CASSEGDRQHIQYF. DNA of the CDR3: TGTGCCAGCAGTGAAGGGGACAGACAACACATTCAGTACTTC.